These 3 T cell receptor beta chains were sequenced from one sample in a study of T cells in tuberculosis. Cells were sorted from thawed PBMC rested overnight and stained with GMM-loaded CD1B tetramer, viability dye and anti-CD3. C32 glucose monomycolate from Rhodococcus equi was loaded onto the CD1B tetramers. Generated by immunoSEQ multiplex PCR, the TCRdb table keeps only in-frame clones and is missing some. The table records more than 70,000 clones, approximately 91% of them present only once. The material sequenced was CD1b-GMM tetramer-negative cells sorted from PBMCs. The receptors here all came from an adult woman with latent tuberculosis.

This rearrangement joins TRBV7-2 to TRBJ2-7, with 7 bases matching TRBD1. Germline V gives CDR1 SGHTA, CDR2 FQGNSA. The CDR3 is made up of 14 amino acids. Unmatched junction bases numbered 6, after V lost 4 bases and J lost 3 bases. The CDR3 region is CASSSPRDSYEQYF. Written as DNA, the CDR3 is TGTGCCAGCAGCTCCCCCCGGGACAGCTACGAGCAGTACTTC.

The chain couples TRBV12-5 to TRBJ2-3, with 7 nucleotides matching TRBD1. Trimming cost V 8 bases and J 7 bases; bases outside gene matches: 9. Germline V lookup: CDR1 LGHNT, CDR2 FRNRAP. The CDR3 totals 13 residues. CDR3 residues: CASRDRDDNTQYF. For the CDR3, the DNA is TGTGCTAGTCGCGACAGGGACGACAATACGCAGTATTTT.

As for this clone: Germline and junction disagree at one end, which may indicate a read error. J is TRBJ1-4 and V is TRBV14; D is perhaps TRBD1 (6 bases). CDR1 and CDR2 from the germline V gene are SGHDN and FVKESK. The CDR3 consists of 16 residues. The CDR3 nucleotides are TGTGCCAGCAGCCAAGATTTGGGGACAACAAATGAAAAACTGTTTTTT. It yields the protein CASSQDLGTTNEKLFF.